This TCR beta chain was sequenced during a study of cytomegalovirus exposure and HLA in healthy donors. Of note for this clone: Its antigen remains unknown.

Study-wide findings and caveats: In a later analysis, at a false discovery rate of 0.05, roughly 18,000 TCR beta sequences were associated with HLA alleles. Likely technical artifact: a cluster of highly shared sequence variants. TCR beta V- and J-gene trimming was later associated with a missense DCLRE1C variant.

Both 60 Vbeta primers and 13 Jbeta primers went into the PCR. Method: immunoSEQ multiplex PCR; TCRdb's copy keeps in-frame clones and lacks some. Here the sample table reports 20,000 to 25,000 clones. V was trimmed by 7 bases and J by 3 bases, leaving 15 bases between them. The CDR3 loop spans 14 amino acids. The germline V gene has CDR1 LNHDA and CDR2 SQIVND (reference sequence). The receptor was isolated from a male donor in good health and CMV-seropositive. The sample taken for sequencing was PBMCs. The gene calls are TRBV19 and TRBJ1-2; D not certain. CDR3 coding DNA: TGTGCCAGTACCCCCACGGGGAGGGACTATGGCTACACCTTC. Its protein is CASTPTGRDYGYTF.